This TCR beta chain was profiled in a study of blood T cells in healthy people across ages (dated by TCRdb to between 2014 and 2017). For context, the study as a whole: Template switching captured roughly one uniquely barcoded TCR beta cDNA molecule per two T cells in model experiments. To track age-related changes in TCR beta repertoire diversity, the study relied on deep sequencing normalized with unique cDNA molecular identifiers. The donors were split into four age groups: young (average around 15 years), middle-aged (roughly 40), aged (roughly 68) and long-lived (approximately 80). Donors of different ages were randomly distributed across sequencing lanes to avoid experimental bias. The study analyzed two additional independent replicas of 1 million unique cDNA reads from the same blood draw for two donors, one aged 18 to 29 and one aged 80 or older.

Systemically healthy Caucasian individuals from Russia, about 38 in total and aged roughly 6 to 100 years, were included as donors. Around 10 milliliters of peripheral blood were drawn from each donor into EDTA-treated Vacutainer tubes. Ficoll-Paque density-gradient centrifugation was used to isolate PBMCs, with at least 7 million obtained per sample. Trizol reagent was used to extract total RNA from the PBMCs, yielding at least 5.5 micrograms per sample. The percentages of naive CD45RAhigh/CD27high T cells were determined by flow cytometry on a PBMC aliquot from every donor. To prepare the library, 5' RACE was applied. Sequencer: Illumina HiSeq 2500. A second PCR of about 6 to 11 cycles was performed with a sample-barcoded 5' primer and a J-beta primer mix. Each TCR beta cDNA molecule received a unique molecular identifier from a template-switch 5' adaptor carrying 12 random nucleotides. At least 2.5 million CDR3-containing paired-end reads were obtained from each sample. First-strand cDNA synthesis was performed from all RNA using the Mint cDNA synthesis kit, with priming by a TRBC-specific oligonucleotide. Following uracil-DNA glycosylase treatment, all cDNA underwent a first 18-cycle PCR with the universal primers M1SS and BC2_uni_R. The study's processing was this. Each sample was normalized by randomly selecting 1 million high-quality reads, each carrying a distinct molecular identifier. Reads sharing molecular identifiers were discarded rather than binned into consensus sequences. CDR3 identification, clonotype clustering and error correction used MiTCR with a Q25 quality threshold and the strictest error-elimination algorithm. A nonparametric unseen species model using Euler transformation provided a lower-bound estimate of total TCR beta diversity. TCRdb trimmed the raw reads at Q25, called clones with MiXCR and kept productive beta chains. A single entry per CDR3 protein holds the most common genes and DNA from its merged rows. TCRdb's processing, not the study's, gives the V and J calls here. Within this sample are 650,000 to 700,000 distinct CDR3 sequences, with about 30% of them counted one time only. Together, the top ten hold 15% of the sample.

From cysteine to phenylalanine, the CDR3 is 12 amino acids long. The CDR3 DNA has 36 bases and is translated from base 1. CDR1 MNHEY and CDR2 SVGEGT were looked up in the germline V gene. V loses 7 bases of germline sequence and J loses 8 bases, and the interval between the two ends is 12 bases. General study outcomes and caveats: As age increased, observed TCR beta diversity per million T cells dropped in a roughly linear way, and a significant reduction was already evident by age around 41. Estimates of total diversity based on one million sequenced T cells were regarded as lower bounds and as underestimates. Since profiling was done on bulk unsorted PBMCs, naive and antigen-experienced compartments could not be conclusively compared. A strong correlation was found between observed TCR beta diversity and the percentage of naive T cells measured by flow cytometry. Compared with the aged group, more naive CD4+ T cells, fewer expanded clones and increased TCR diversity were shown by the long-lived group, suggesting age selection. Because the CMV infection status of the donors was unknown, age-related changes in expanded clonotypes may potentially have been confounded.

Comments on this clonotype: This receptor's antigen is unknown. There are no base qualities to consult, and no much larger clone falls within one base.

The V and J segments used are TRBV6-2 or TRBV6-3 and TRBJ1-5, with the D gene uncertain. Sequencing used blood. The sequence derives from a woman of 80 years or more in good health. Donor details come from another sample of the same person, matched by shared clones. The CDR3 has the sequence CASTNLLEPQHF. The nucleotide sequence is TGTGCCAGCACAAACTTGCTGGAGCCCCAGCATTTT.